This T cell receptor beta chain was recorded in a study of blood T cell repertoires in COVID-19. Study details: COVID-19 samples, acute and convalescent, were from the United States, Italy and Spain. T cells, B-cell-depleted T cells, or PBMCs supplied cDNA or gDNA.

The CDR3 extends over 13 amino acids. V lost 7 bases and J lost 5, with 12 bases in between. Germline V CDR1 and CDR2: LGHNT, FRNRAP. Study processing details: Counts of nucleated cells, estimated from reference gene primer amplification, were obtained. Sequencing used immunoSEQ multiplex PCR; TCRdb keeps in-frame clones, though not all of them. The D gene and trimming were derived from the DNA, and the V and J assignments and clone size from that table. The sample lists 250,000 to 350,000 clones, around 87% occurring once. The V gene is TRBV12-5, the J gene TRBJ1-5; TRBD1 might be the D (5 bases). The receptor was isolated from a man younger than 35 with active or convalescent COVID-19. Sample: peripheral blood. The CDR3 coding sequence is TGTGCTAGTGCCTCTGTAGGGGATCAGCCCCAGCATTTT. Its translation is CASASVGDQPQHF.